This TCR beta chain was sequenced during a study of glioma-infiltrating T cells after dendritic cell vaccination. The germline CDR1 and CDR2 sequences are SGHDN and FVKESK. The CDR3 extends over 18 amino acids. The ends were cut back, 0 bases at V and 2 bases at J, with 17 bases in the middle. Profiling relied on immunoSEQ multiplex PCR, and the TCRdb table lists in-frame clones only, not all of them. This table holds over 90,000 clones, more than 75% found once. Only a few counts were recorded for this clone. The chain employs TRBV14 and TRBJ1-3, with D perhaps TRBD1 (5 bases). This receptor was identified in a human donor with glioblastoma. Sequences were derived from blood, sampled before dendritic cell vaccination. The CDR3 loop reads CASSQDRLQGAPGNTIYF. CDR3 in DNA: TGTGCCAGCAGCCAAGACCGCCTCCAGGGTGCCCCTGGAAACACCATATATTTT. The full variable domain, in which reference TRBV14 and TRBJ1-3 provide the parts outside the CDR3, is EAGVTQFPSHSVIEKGQTVTLRCDPISGHDNLYWYRRVMGKEIKFLLHFVKESKQDESGMPNNRFLAERTGGTYSTLKVQPAELEDSGVYFCASSQDRLQGAPGNTIYFGEGSWLTVV.